This T cell receptor beta chain was identified in a study of T-cell reconstitution after alpha-beta-depleted transplantation in children. In its sample, this clonotype was seen a few times. What it binds is not known. The germline V gene encodes CDR1 MNHEY and CDR2 SMNVEV (reference sequence). V was trimmed by 6 bases and J by 3 bases, leaving 20 bases between them. The CDR3 contains 16 residues. Study results and caveats: Diversity and T-cell counts at one year after transplant derived mostly from new T cells. Where alpha-beta T cells came from about two months after transplant was reportedly several hundred expanded graft clones.

The TCRbeta library incorporated unique molecular identifiers. MiXCR, run by TCRdb on the PCR reads, gives a single entry per CDR3 protein. The sample carries hundreds of thousands of distinct CDR3 sequences, 10% to 15% recorded once. The specimen was PBMCs, mostly from graft donor cells, collected 360 days after TCRalphabeta/CD19-depleted stem cell transplant. This receptor was taken from a male patient between 5 and 17 years old who had a stem cell transplant for acute myeloid leukemia, so the T cells may come from the graft donor. The genes are TRBV27 and TRBJ1-1; no definite D call. The CDR3 spells CASRPDTPYGDTEAFF. The CDR3 DNA reads TGTGCCAGCAGACCAGACACTCCTTACGGGGACACTGAAGCTTTCTTT.